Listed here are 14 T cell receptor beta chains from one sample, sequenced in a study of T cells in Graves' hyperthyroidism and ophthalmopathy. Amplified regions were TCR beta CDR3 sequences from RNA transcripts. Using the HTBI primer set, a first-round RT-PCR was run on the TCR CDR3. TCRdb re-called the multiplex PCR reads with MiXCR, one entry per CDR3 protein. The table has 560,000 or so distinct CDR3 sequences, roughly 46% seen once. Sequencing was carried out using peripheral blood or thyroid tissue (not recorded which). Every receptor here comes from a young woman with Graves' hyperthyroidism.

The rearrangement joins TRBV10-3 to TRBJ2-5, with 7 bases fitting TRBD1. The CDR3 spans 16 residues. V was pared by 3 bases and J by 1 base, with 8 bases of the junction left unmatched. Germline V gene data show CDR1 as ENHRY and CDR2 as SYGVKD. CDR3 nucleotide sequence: TGTGCCATCAGTGACCGGGACAGAGATTTCCAAGAGACCCAGTACTTC. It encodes CAISDRDRDFQETQYF.

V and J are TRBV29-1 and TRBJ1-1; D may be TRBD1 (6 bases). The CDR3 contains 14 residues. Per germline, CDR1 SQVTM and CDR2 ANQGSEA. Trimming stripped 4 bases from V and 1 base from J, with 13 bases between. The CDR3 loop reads CSVGGADRNTEAFF. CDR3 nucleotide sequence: TGCAGCGTTGGGGGGGCAGACAGGAACACTGAAGCTTTCTTT.

CDR3 nucleotides: TGCAGTGCGATGGGACTAGCGGAAAGCCCGACCTACGAGCAGTACTTC. It yields the protein CSAMGLAESPTYEQYF. J is TRBJ2-7 and V is TRBV20-1, with TRBD2 matching over 11 bases. V lost 6 bases, J lost 2 bases, and 12 bases stayed unmatched. Germline loops: CDR1 DFQATT, CDR2 SNEGSKA (reference sequence). The CDR3 is 16 residues long.

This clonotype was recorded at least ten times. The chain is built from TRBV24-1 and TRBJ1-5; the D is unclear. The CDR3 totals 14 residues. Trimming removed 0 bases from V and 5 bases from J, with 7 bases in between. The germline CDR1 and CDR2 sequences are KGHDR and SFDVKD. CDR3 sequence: CATSDLTLDQPQHF. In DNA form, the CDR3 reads TGTGCCACCAGTGATTTGACATTAGATCAGCCCCAGCATTTT.

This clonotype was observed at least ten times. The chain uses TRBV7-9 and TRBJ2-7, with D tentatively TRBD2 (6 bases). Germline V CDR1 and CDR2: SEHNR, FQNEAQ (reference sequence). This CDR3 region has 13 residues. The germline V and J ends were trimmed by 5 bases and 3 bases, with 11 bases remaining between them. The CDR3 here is CASSRRGGYEQYF. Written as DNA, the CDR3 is TGTGCCAGCAGCCGACGGGGAGGCTACGAGCAGTACTTC.

CDR3 sequence (DNA): TGTGCCAGCAGTGAATATATCGGACCCTATAGCAATCAGCCCCAGCATTTT. Its translation: CASSEYIGPYSNQPQHF. This chain connects TRBV2 to TRBJ1-5; D uncertain. The CDR3 is 17 residues long. In germline, CDR1 is SNHLY, CDR2 FYNNEI. Deletions cut 2 bases from V and 0 bases from J, with 14 bases between.

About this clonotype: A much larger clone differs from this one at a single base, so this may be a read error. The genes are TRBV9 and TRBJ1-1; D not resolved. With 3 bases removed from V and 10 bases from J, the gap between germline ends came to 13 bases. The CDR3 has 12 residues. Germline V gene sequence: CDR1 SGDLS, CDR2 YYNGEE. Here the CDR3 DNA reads TGTGCCAGCAGCGAAGAGAGCGGTGGAGCTTTCTTT. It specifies CASSEESGGAFF.

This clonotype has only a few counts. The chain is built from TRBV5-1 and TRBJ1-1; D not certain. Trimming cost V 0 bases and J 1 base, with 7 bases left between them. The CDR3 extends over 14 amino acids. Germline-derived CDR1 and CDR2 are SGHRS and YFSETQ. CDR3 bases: TGCGCCAGCAGCTTGGACGCACGGAACACTGAAGCTTTCTTT. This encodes CASSLDARNTEAFF.

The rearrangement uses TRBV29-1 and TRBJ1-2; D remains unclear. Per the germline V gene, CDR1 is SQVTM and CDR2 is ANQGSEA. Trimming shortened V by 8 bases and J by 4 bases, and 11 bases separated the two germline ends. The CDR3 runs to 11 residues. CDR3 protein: CSLGRRYGYTF. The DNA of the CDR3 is TGCAGCTTAGGGCGGCGCTATGGCTACACCTTC.

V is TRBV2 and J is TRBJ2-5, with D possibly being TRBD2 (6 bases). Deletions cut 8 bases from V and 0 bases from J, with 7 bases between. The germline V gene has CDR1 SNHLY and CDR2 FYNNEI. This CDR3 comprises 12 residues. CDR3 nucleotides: TGTGCCAGCGGGGACTACCAAGAGACCCAGTACTTC. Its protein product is CASGDYQETQYF.

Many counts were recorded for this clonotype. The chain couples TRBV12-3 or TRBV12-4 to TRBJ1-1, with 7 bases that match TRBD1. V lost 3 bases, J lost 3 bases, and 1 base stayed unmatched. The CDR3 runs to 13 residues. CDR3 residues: CASSFGQDTEAFF. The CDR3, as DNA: TGTGCCAGCAGTTTTGGACAGGACACTGAAGCTTTCTTT.

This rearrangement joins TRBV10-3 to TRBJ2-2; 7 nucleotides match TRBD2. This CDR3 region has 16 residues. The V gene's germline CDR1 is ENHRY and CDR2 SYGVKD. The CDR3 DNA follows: TGTGCTAGTGGTTCGACTAGCCGTCGCAACACCGGGGAGCTGTTTTTT. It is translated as CASGSTSRRNTGELFF.

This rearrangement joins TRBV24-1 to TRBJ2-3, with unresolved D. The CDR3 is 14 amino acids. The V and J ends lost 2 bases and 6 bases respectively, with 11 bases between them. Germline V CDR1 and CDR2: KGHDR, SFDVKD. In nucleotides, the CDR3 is TGTGCCACCAGTGATTCAACTACAGCGGATACGCAGTATTTT. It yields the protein CATSDSTTADTQYF.

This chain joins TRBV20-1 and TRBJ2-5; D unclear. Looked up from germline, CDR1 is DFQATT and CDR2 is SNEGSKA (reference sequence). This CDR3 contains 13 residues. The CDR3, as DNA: TGCACCCAATGTCCGGATAACACGGGGACCCAGTACTTC. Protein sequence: CTQCPDNTGTQYF.